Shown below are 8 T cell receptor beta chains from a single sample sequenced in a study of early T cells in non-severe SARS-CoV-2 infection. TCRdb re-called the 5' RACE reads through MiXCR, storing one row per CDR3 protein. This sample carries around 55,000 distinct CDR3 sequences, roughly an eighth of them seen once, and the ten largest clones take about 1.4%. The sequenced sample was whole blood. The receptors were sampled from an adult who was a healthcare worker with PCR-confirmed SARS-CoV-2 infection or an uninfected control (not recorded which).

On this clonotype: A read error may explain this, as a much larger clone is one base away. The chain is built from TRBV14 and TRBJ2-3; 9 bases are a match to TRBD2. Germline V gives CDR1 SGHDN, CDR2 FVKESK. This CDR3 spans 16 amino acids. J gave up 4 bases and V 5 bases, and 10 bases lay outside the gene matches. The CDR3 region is CASSFSLAGNSDTQYF. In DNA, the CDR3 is TGTGCCAGCAGCTTCTCTCTAGCGGGGAATTCAGATACGCAGTATTTT.

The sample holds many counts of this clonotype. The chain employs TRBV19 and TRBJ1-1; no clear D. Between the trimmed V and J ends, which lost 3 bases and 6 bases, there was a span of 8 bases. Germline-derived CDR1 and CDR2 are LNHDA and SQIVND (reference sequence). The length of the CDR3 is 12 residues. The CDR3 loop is CASSIPAAEAFF. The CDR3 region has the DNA TGTGCCAGTAGTATTCCGGCCGCTGAAGCTTTCTTT.

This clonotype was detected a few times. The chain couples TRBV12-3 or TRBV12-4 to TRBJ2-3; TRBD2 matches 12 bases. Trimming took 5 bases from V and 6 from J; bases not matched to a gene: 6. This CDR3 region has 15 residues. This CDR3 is CASSPRTSGVDTQYF. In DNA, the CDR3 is TGTGCCAGCAGTCCCAGGACTAGCGGGGTCGATACGCAGTATTTT.

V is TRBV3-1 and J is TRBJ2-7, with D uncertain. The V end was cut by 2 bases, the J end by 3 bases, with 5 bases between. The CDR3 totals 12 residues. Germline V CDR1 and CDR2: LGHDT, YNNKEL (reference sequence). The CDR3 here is CASSQRRYEQYF. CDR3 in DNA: TGTGCCAGCAGCCAAAGACGCTACGAGCAGTACTTC.

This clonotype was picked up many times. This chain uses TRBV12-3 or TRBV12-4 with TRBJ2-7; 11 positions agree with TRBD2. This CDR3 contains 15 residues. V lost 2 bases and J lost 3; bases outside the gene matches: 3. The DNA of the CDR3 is TGTGCCAGCAGTTTACTGGGACTAGCGGACTACGAGCAGTACTTC. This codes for CASSLLGLADYEQYF.

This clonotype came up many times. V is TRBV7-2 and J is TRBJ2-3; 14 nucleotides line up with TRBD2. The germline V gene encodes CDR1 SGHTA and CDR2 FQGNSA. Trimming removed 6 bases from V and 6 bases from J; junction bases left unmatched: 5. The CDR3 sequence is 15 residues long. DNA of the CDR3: TGTGCCAGCAGGACTAGCGGGGGGGCTTGGGATACGCAGTATTTT. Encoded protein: CASRTSGGAWDTQYF.

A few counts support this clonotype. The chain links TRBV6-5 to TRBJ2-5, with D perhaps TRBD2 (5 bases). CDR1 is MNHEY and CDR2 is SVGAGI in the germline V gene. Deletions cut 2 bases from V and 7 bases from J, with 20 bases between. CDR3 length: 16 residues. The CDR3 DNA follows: TGTGCCAGCAGTTACGAGGCTAGCCCCGCGGTCGGGACCCAGTACTTC. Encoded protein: CASSYEASPAVGTQYF.

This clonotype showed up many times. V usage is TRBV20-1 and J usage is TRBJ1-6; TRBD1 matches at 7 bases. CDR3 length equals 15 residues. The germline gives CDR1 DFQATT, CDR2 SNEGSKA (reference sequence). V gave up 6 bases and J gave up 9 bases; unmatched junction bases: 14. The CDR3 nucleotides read TGCAGTGCCCTCACCGGGCAGGGGGTGGGTTCACCCCTCCACTTT. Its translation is CSALTGQGVGSPLHF.